The 16 T cell receptor beta chains below were found in one sample sequenced in a study of OX40 agonist ivuxolimab in advanced cancers. TCRdb keeps only in-frame clones here, not all; method: immunoSEQ multiplex PCR. The repertoire holds tens of thousands of clones, approximately 78% seen once, with 1.5% to 2% in the top ten. The sequencing here drew on CD4+ or CD8+ T cells sorted from blood, taken in a trial of the OX40 agonist ivuxolimab. The receptor source for this set is an adult with an advanced solid tumor such as melanoma, head and neck, liver or kidney cancer.

The chain links TRBV7-2 to TRBJ2-3; 8 bases are a match to TRBD2. The CDR3 sequence is 15 residues long. V lost 4 bases, J lost 0 bases, and 3 bases stayed unmatched. Germline V gene lookup returns CDR1 SGHTA and CDR2 FQGNSA. The CDR3 coding sequence is TGTGCCAGCAGCTCCGGACTAGCAAGCACAGATACGCAGTATTTT. This sequence encodes CASSSGLASTDTQYF.

A note on this clone: Other DNA sequences in this specimen translate into the identical CDR3. V gene TRBV6-5 combines with J gene TRBJ1-1; a weak D match, TRBD1 (5 bases). CDR1 is MNHEY and CDR2 is SVGAGI in the germline V gene. CDR3 size: 13 residues. The V gene lost 2 bases and the J gene lost 4 bases, with 8 bases spanning the gap. CDR3 sequence: CASSYGGTTEAFF. The CDR3 DNA is TGTGCCAGCAGTTACGGAGGGACCACTGAAGCTTTCTTT.

The gene calls are TRBV7-2 and TRBJ2-2; no firm D call. Trimming took 0 bases from V and 1 from J, leaving 3 bases between them. Germline values: CDR1 SGHTA, CDR2 FQGNSA. The CDR3 sequence is 14 residues long. The CDR3 protein is CASSLALNTGELFF. Here the CDR3 DNA reads TGTGCCAGCAGCTTAGCTCTGAACACCGGGGAGCTGTTTTTT.

This clone has only a few counts. The chain combines TRBV6-5 with TRBJ1-2, with a weak D call TRBD1 (6 bases). Trimming took 6 bases from V and 4 from J, leaving 15 bases between them. There are 14 residues in the CDR3. CDR1 is MNHEY, CDR2 SVGAGI, per germline. CDR3 DNA: TGTGCCAGCAGCCCTGGACAGTTGCGCTATGGCTACACCTTC. This translates into CASSPGQLRYGYTF.

V usage is TRBV4-2 and J usage is TRBJ2-2, with 8 positions matching TRBD2. The CDR3 extends over 19 amino acids. Losses at the gene ends were 0 bases for V and 4 bases for J; bases not matched to a gene: 13. Looked up from germline, CDR1 is LGHNA and CDR2 is YNFKEQ. The CDR3 loop reads CASSQEGSRVTSGTGELFF. CDR3 bases: TGTGCCAGCAGCCAAGAGGGATCGCGGGTAACTAGCGGCACCGGGGAGCTGTTTTTT.

The chain couples TRBV6-5 to TRBJ2-3; TRBD2 is a possible D gene (6 bases). Germline V gene sequence: CDR1 MNHEY, CDR2 SVGAGI. This CDR3 is built from 15 residues. Trimming pared 4 bases from V and 1 base from J, leaving 12 bases between. This chain's CDR3 is CASSSLSGGTDTQYF. CDR3 DNA sequence: TGTGCCAGCAGTTCCCTTAGCGGAGGCACAGATACGCAGTATTTT.

This rearrangement joins TRBV5-1 to TRBJ1-6; D not resolved. With 2 bases removed from V and 7 bases from J, the gap between germline ends came to 10 bases. There are 14 residues in the CDR3. Germline V gene data show CDR1 as SGHRS and CDR2 as YFSETQ. The chain's CDR3 is CASSFQADNSPLHF. The CDR3 DNA follows: TGCGCCAGCAGCTTTCAAGCCGACAATTCACCCCTCCACTTT.

This clone was found once. V gene TRBV7-8 combines with J gene TRBJ2-7; D perhaps matches TRBD2 (6 bases). Germline CDR1 reads SGHVS; CDR2 reads FQNEAQ. V gave up 1 base and J gave up 3 bases, with 7 bases separating them. There are 13 residues in the CDR3. The CDR3 sequence: CASSLVADYEQYF. The CDR3 DNA is TGTGCCAGCAGCTTAGTAGCGGACTACGAGCAGTACTTC.

Comment on this clone: Compared with germline, one end of the junction differs, possibly owing to a read error. This sequence joins TRBV20-1 and TRBJ1-1; D perhaps matches TRBD1 (6 bases). Germline lookup yields CDR1 DFQATT and CDR2 SNEGSKA (reference sequence). The CDR3 spans 11 residues. This CDR3 is CSARDPRGPVF. CDR3 DNA: TGCAGTGCTAGAGATCCCCGGGGGCCGGTCTTT.

This clone was seen only a few times. This sequence joins TRBV19 and TRBJ1-5; TRBD1 agrees at 7 bases. The CDR3 is made up of 13 amino acids. V was clipped by 5 bases and J by 9 bases; unmatched bases: 7. The germline V gene encodes CDR1 LNHDA and CDR2 SQIVND (reference sequence). CDR3 coding DNA: TGTGCCAGTAGTTTCGGGACAGTTAGGCCCCAGCATTTT. Protein product: CASSFGTVRPQHF.

V is TRBV19 and J is TRBJ2-5; the D gene is possibly TRBD1 (5 bases). This CDR3 comprises 15 residues. CDR1 LNHDA and CDR2 SQIVND come from the germline V gene (reference sequence). V lost 4 bases to trimming and J lost 5 bases, with 17 bases between them. CDR3 residues: CASSRSVQGLETQYF. The CDR3 nucleotides read TGTGCCAGTAGTAGAAGCGTGCAGGGATTGGAGACCCAGTACTTC.

The gene calls are TRBV7-2 and TRBJ1-2; possibly TRBD1 for D (6 bases). The CDR3 has 14 residues. Germline values: CDR1 SGHTA, CDR2 FQGNSA. Between the trimmed V and J ends, which lost 5 bases and 4 bases, there was a span of 14 bases. The CDR3 reads CASSGGGGSYGYTF. The CDR3 DNA is TGTGCCAGCAGCGGCGGGGGGGGCAGCTATGGCTACACCTTC.

This chain links TRBV19 with TRBJ1-2; the D gene is possibly TRBD1 (5 bases). Germline loops: CDR1 LNHDA, CDR2 SQIVND (reference sequence). This CDR3 has 12 amino acids. Trimming shortened V by 4 bases and J by 5 bases, and 8 bases separated the two germline ends. The CDR3 loop reads CASSTRQYGYTF. DNA for the CDR3: TGTGCCAGTAGTACCAGACAGTATGGCTACACCTTC.

This clone was picked up one time. V is TRBV9 and J is TRBJ2-7; 7 positions agree with TRBD2. Germline CDR1 and CDR2: SGDLS and YYNGEE. This CDR3 is 18 amino acids long. With 4 bases clipped from V and 3 bases from J, the junction kept 19 bases outside the gene matches. The CDR3 bases are TGTGCCAGCAGCCCTCGTGGGGGGGGTATGGCCTATGGCTACGAGCAGTACTTC. Encoded protein: CASSPRGGGMAYGYEQYF.

This chain joins TRBV10-3 and TRBJ2-7; 7 bases align to TRBD2. Germline lookup yields CDR1 ENHRY and CDR2 SYGVKD. There are 15 residues in the CDR3. The junction had 12 bases not matched to a gene; V was cut back by 4 bases and J by 6 bases. CDR3: CAISAADGGRGEQYV. CDR3 coding DNA: TGTGCCATCAGTGCGGCGGATGGTGGGAGGGGCGAGCAGTACGTC.

The genes are TRBV18 and TRBJ1-5, with TRBD1 identical over 9 bases. This CDR3 is built from 15 residues. With 1 base clipped from V and 5 bases from J, the junction kept 3 bases outside the gene matches. CDR1 and CDR2 from the germline V gene are KGHSH and LQKENI. The CDR3 is CASSPLQGAHQPQHF. The CDR3 bases are TGTGCCAGCTCACCACTACAGGGGGCTCATCAGCCCCAGCATTTT. The full variable domain, completed using reference TRBV18 and TRBJ1-5, is NAGVMQNPRHLVRRRGQEARLRCSPMKGHSHVYWYRQLPEEGLKFMVYLQKENIIDESGMPKERFSAEFPKEGPSILRIQQVVRGDSAAYFCASSPLQGAHQPQHFGDGTRLSIL.